The 8 T cell receptor beta chains listed next were all sequenced from one sample in a study of shared clonotypes between healthy human individuals. Naive CD8 cells comprised CD45RO-negative, CCR7-positively selected cells, excluding terminally differentiated effector memory CD45RA+ cells. Clones were read by immunoSEQ multiplex PCR, and TCRdb kept only the in-frame ones, dropping some. The sample lists just over 2,000,000 clones, over 85% occurring once. Sequenced sample: naive CD8+ T cells sorted from blood. The receptor source for this set is a man younger than 30 in good health.

The chain couples TRBV7-2 to TRBJ2-7; tentatively, D is TRBD1 (6 bases). This CDR3 region has 13 residues. CDR1 and CDR2 from the germline V gene are SGHTA and FQGNSA. Trimming cost V 2 bases and J 1 base, with 6 bases left between them. The CDR3 DNA is TGTGCCAGCAGCTTAAGGGGGTCCTACGAGCAGTACTTC. This gives the protein CASSLRGSYEQYF.

The count of this clone is one. V and J are TRBV5-1 and TRBJ1-1; no clear D. The germline V gene has CDR1 SGHRS and CDR2 YFSETQ. The CDR3 length is 14 residues. With 4 bases removed from V and 1 base from J, the gap between germline ends came to 11 bases. The CDR3 nucleotides are TGCGCCAGCAGCCCAAGGACGGGGAACACTGAAGCTTTCTTT. Translating it yields CASSPRTGNTEAFF.

The chain employs TRBV4-1 and TRBJ1-4; 7 bases are shared with TRBD1. CDR1 MGHRA and CDR2 YSYEKL come from the germline V gene. The CDR3 extends over 16 amino acids. V lost 4 bases, J lost 4 bases, and 9 bases stayed unmatched. Here the CDR3 reads CASSLVGGTVNEKLFF. DNA of the CDR3: TGCGCCAGCAGCCTGGTTGGGGGGACAGTTAATGAAAAACTGTTTTTT.

The chain combines TRBV27 with TRBJ2-6; D is perhaps TRBD1 (6 bases). Looked up from germline, CDR1 is MNHEY and CDR2 is SMNVEV (reference sequence). This CDR3 is built from 15 residues. With 5 bases removed from V and 2 bases from J, the gap between germline ends came to 10 bases. This CDR3 reads CASSATGPGANVLTF. The CDR3 region has the DNA TGTGCCAGCAGTGCCACAGGGCCTGGGGCCAACGTCCTGACTTTC. The entire variable domain, with the rest obtained from reference TRBV27 and TRBJ2-6, is as follows: EAQVTQNPRYLITVTGKKLTVTCSQNMNHEYMSWYRQDPGLGLRQIYYSMNVEVTDKGDVPEGYKVSRKEKRNFPLILESPSPNQTSLYFCASSATGPGANVLTFGAGSRLTVL.

The chain recombines TRBV10-3 with TRBJ2-3, with 14 bases identical to TRBD2. This CDR3 has 16 amino acids. Looked up from germline, CDR1 is ENHRY and CDR2 is SYGVKD. Trimming cost V 5 bases and J 5 bases; bases outside gene matches: 6. The CDR3 is CAISPGTSGRGDTQYF. The CDR3 bases are TGTGCCATCAGTCCCGGGACTAGCGGGAGAGGAGATACGCAGTATTTT.

The rearrangement links TRBV13 to TRBJ1-2, with D perhaps TRBD1 (6 bases). From germline, CDR1 is PRHDT and CDR2 FYEKMQ (reference sequence). V was pared by 3 bases and J by 0 bases, with 8 bases between. There are 14 residues in the CDR3. In DNA form, the CDR3 reads TGTGCCAGCAGCTTTGAGGGGGCTAACTATGGCTACACCTTC. It is translated as CASSFEGANYGYTF.

The chain joins TRBV25-1 to TRBJ1-2, with D maybe TRBD1 (5 bases). The CDR3 runs 10 residues. Looked up from germline, CDR1 is MGHDK and CDR2 is SYGVNS. Between the trimmed V and J ends, which lost 5 bases and 10 bases, there was a span of 8 bases. The CDR3 loop reads CASSRGTYTF. The CDR3 DNA is TGTGCCAGCAGTAGAGGGACCTACACCTTC.

The chain links TRBV7-9 to TRBJ2-2, with D unresolved. The germline V gene encodes CDR1 SEHNR and CDR2 FQNEAQ (reference sequence). The CDR3 has 12 amino acids. The germline V and J ends were trimmed by 3 bases and 6 bases, with 5 bases remaining between them. The CDR3, as DNA: TGTGCCAGCAGCTTTGCCCCCGGGGAGCTGTTTTTT. Amino acids: CASSFAPGELFF.